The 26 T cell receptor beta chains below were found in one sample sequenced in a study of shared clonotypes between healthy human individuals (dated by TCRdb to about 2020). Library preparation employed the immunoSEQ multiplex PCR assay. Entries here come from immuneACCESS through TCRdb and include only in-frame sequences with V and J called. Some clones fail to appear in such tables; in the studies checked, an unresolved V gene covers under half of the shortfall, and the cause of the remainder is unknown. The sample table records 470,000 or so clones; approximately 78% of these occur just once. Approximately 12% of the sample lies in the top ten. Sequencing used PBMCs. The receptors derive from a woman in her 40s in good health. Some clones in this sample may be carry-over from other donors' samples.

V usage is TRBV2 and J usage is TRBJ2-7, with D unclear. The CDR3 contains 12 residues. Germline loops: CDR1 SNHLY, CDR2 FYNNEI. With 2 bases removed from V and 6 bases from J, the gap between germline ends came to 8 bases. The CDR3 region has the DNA TGTGCCAGCAGTGAATCGCGGATCGAGCAGTACTTC. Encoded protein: CASSESRIEQYF.

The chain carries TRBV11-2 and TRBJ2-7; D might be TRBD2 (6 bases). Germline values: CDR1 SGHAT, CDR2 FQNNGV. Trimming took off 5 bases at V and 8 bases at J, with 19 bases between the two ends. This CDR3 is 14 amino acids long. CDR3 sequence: CASSLGGEDWKQYF. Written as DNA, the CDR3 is TGTGCCAGCAGCCTCGGAGGGGAGGACTGGAAGCAGTACTTC.

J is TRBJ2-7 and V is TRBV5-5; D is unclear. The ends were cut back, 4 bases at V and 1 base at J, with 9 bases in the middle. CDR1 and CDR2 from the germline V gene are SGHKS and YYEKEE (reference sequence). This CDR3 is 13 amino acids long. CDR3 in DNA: TGTGCCAGCAGCGTTTTTGGATCCTACGAGCAGTACTTC. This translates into CASSVFGSYEQYF.

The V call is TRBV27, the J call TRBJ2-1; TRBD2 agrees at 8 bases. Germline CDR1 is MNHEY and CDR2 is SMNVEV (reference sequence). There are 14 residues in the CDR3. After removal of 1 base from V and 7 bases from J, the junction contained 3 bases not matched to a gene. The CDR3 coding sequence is TGTGCCAGCAGTTTATGGATAGCGGGGAATGAGCAGTTCTTC. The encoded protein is CASSLWIAGNEQFF.

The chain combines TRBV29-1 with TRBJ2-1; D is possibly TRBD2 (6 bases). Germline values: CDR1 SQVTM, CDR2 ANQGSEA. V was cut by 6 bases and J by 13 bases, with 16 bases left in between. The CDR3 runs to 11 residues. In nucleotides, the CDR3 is TGCAGCGTCGACCGGGACGGACTACAGTTCTTC. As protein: CSVDRDGLQFF.

The CDR3 nucleotides are TGTGCCAGCAGTCCTCAGGGTGGGGAGTTTAATGAAAAACTGTTTTTT. Translated, it gives CASSPQGGEFNEKLFF. J is TRBJ1-4 and V is TRBV2; weak D call: TRBD1 (5 bases). V dropped 5 bases and J dropped 4 bases, with 17 bases sitting between them. The CDR3 extends over 16 amino acids. CDR1 and CDR2 (germline): SNHLY, FYNNEI.

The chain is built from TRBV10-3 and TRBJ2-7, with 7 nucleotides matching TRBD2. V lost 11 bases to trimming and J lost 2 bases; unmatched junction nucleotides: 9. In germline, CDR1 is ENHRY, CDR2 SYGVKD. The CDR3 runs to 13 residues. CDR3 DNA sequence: TGTGCCGCCCAGGACGGACTAGCCTACGAGCAGTACTTC. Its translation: CAAQDGLAYEQYF.

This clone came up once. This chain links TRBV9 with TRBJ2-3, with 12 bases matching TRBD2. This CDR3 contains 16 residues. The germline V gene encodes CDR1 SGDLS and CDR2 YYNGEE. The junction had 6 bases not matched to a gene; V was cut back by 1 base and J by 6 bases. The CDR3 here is CASSVTGTSGLDTQYF. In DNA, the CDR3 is TGTGCCAGCAGCGTAACCGGGACTAGCGGGTTGGATACGCAGTATTTT.

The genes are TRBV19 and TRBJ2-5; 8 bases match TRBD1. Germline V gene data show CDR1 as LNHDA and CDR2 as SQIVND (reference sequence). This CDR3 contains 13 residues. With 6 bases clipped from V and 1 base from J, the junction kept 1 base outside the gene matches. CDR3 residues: CASSGTGQETQYF. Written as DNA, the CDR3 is TGTGCCAGTAGCGGGACAGGCCAAGAGACCCAGTACTTC.

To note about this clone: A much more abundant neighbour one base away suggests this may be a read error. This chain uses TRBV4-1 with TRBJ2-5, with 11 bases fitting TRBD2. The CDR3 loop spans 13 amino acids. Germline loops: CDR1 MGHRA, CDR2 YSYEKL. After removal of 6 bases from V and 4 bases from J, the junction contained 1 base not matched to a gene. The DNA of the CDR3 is TGCGCCAGCAGTCTAGCGGGAGGAGAGACCCAGTACTTC. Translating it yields CASSLAGGETQYF.

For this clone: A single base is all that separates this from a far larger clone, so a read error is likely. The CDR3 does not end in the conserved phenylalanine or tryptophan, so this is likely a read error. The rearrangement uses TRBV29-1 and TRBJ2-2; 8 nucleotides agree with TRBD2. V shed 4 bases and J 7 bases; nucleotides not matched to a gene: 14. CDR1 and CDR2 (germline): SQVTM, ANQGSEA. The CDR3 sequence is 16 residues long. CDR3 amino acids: CSVVGGPAGASGELFS. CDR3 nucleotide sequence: TGCAGCGTTGTAGGTGGTCCAGCGGGAGCTAGCGGGGAGCTGTTTTCT.

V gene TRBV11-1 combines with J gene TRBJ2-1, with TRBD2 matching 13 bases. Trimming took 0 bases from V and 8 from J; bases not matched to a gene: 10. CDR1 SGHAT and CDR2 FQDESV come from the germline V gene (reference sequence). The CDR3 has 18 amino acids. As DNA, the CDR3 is TGTGCCAGCAGCTTAGCGAGGGGGACTAGCGGGAAGAGGGATGAGCAGTTCTTC. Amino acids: CASSLARGTSGKRDEQFF.

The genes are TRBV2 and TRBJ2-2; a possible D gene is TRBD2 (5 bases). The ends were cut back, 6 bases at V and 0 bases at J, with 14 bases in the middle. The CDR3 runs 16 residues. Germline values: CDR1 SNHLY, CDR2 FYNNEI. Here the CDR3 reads CASRPTRSPNTGELFF. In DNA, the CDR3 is TGTGCCAGCAGGCCCACTAGGTCTCCGAACACCGGGGAGCTGTTTTTT. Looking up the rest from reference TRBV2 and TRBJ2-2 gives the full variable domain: EPEVTQTPSHQVTQMGQEVILRCVPISNHLYFYWYRQILGQKVEFLVSFYNNEISEKSEIFDDQFSVERPDGSNFTLKIRSTKLEDSAMYFCASRPTRSPNTGELFFGEGSRLTVL.

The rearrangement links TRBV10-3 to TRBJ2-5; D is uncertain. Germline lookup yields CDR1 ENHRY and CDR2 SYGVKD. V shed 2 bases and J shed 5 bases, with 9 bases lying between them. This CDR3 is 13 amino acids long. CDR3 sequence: CAISERLGETQYF. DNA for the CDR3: TGTGCCATCAGTGAGAGGTTGGGGGAGACCCAGTACTTC.

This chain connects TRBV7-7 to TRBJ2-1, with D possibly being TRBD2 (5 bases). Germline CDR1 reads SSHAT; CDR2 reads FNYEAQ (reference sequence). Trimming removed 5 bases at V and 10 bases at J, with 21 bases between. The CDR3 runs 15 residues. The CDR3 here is CASSPRVGNSGEQFF. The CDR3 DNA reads TGTGCCAGCAGCCCCCGTGTGGGTAACTCGGGGGAGCAGTTCTTC.

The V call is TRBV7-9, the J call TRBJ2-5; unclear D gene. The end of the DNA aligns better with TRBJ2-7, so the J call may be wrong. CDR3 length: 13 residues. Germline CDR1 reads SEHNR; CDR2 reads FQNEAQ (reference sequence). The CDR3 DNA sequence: TGTGCCAGCAGCTTAGATAGGGCCCACGAGCAGTACTTC. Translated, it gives CASSLDRAHEQYF.

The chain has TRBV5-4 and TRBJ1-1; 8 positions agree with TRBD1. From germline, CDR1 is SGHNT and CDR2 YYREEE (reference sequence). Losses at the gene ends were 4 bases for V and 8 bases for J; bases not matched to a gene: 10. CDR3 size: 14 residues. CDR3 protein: CASSPQGAKDEAFF. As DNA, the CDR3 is TGTGCCAGCAGCCCTCAGGGGGCAAAGGACGAAGCTTTCTTT. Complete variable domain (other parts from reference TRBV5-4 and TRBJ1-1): ETGVTQSPTHLIKTRGQQVTLRCSSQSGHNTVSWYQQALGQGPQFIFQYYREEENGRGNFPPRFSGLQFPNYSSELNVNALELDDSALYLCASSPQGAKDEAFFGQGTRLTVV.

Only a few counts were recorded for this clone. The CDR3 nucleotides are TGTGCCAGCAGCTTTACTAGCGGGAGTGGAGAGACCCAGTACTTC. Encoded protein: CASSFTSGSGETQYF. This chain links TRBV7-2 with TRBJ2-5; 11 bases match TRBD2. Looked up from germline, CDR1 is SGHTA and CDR2 is FQGNSA. V shed 3 bases, J shed 4 bases, and the junction held 4 bases outside the gene matches. CDR3 length equals 15 residues.

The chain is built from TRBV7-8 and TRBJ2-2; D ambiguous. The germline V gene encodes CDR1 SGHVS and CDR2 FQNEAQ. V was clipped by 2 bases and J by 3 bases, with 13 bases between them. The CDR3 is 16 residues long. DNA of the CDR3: TGTGCCAGCAGCTTAACCCTCTTGTGGGACACCGGGGAGCTGTTTTTT. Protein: CASSLTLLWDTGELFF.

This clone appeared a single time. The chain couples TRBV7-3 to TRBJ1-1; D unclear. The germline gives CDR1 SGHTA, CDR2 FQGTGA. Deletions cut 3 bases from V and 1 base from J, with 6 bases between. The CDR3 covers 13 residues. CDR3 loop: CASSFNQNTEAFF. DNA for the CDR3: TGTGCCAGCAGCTTCAACCAGAACACTGAAGCTTTCTTT.

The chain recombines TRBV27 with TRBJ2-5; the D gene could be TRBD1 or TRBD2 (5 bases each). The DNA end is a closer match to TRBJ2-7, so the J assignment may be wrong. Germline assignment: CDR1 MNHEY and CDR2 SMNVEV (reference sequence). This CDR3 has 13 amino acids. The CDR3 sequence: CASSRRGPYEQYF. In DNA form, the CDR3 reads TGTGCCAGCAGCCGCCGGGGCCCCTACGAGCAGTACTTC.

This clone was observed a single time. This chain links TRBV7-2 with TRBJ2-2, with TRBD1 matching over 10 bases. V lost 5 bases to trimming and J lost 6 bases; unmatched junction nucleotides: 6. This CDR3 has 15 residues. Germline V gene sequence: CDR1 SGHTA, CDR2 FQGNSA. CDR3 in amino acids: CASSPPGTGAGELFF. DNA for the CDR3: TGTGCCAGCAGCCCCCCCGGGACAGGGGCCGGGGAGCTGTTTTTT.

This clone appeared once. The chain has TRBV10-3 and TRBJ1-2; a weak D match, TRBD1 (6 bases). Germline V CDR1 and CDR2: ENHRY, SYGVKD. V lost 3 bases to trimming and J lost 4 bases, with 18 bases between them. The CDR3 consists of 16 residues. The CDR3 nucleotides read TGTGCCATCAGTGACCTTCGGACAGCGCCGTCCTATGGCTACACCTTC. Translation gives CAISDLRTAPSYGYTF.

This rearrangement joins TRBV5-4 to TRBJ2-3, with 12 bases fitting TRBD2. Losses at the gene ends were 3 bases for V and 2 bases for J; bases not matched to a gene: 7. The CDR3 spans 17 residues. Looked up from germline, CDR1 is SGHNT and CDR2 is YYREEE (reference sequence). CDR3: CASSSPTSGRVTDTQYF. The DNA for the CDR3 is TGTGCCAGCAGCTCACCGACTAGCGGGAGAGTCACAGATACGCAGTATTTT.

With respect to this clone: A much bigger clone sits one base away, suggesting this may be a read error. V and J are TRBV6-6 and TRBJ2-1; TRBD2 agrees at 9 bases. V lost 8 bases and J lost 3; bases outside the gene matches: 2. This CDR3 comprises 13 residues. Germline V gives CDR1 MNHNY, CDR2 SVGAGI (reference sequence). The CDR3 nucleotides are TGTGCCAGCGGGACTAGCAGCTACAATGAGCAGTTCTTC. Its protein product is CASGTSSYNEQFF.

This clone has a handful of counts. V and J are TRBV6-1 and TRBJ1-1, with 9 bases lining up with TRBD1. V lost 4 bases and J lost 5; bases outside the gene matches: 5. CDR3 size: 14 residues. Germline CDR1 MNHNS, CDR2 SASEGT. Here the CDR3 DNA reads TGTGCCAGCAGTGGACAGGGGGTTGTTACTGAAGCTTTCTTT. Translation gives CASSGQGVVTEAFF.